The present T cell receptor (beta chain) was sequenced within a study of shared clonotypes between healthy human individuals. Using immunoSEQ multiplex PCR, the repertoire was profiled, and TCRdb retains in-frame clones only, with some absent. Of some 900,000 clones in the sample, 76% are singletons; the top ten hold roughly 1.5%. Germline V lookup: CDR1 SGHTA, CDR2 FQGNSA. With 8 bases clipped from V and 4 bases from J, the junction kept 6 bases outside the gene matches. This CDR3 is 13 amino acids long. This sequence joins TRBV7-2 and TRBJ2-5; 8 bases match TRBD1. The sample was memory CD4+ T cells sorted from blood. Subset given: CD45RA-negative fraction. This receptor was obtained from a man between 18 and 29 years old in good health. The CDR3 region has the DNA TGTGCCAGCCAGACAGGGGCACGAGAGACCCAGTACTTC. Translation gives CASQTGARETQYF.